Below, 18 T cell receptor beta chains from the same sample are listed, as sequenced in a study of monozygotic twins with inflammatory bowel disease. With the 5' RACE reads reprocessed, TCRdb shows one record per CDR3 protein and no DNA. The repertoire shows about 380,000 distinct CDR3 sequences; the top ten hold 2.5% to 3%. Sequenced material: blood. These TCRs come from a human donor with ulcerative colitis or Crohn's disease, or a healthy co-twin of an affected twin (not recorded which).

CDR3 in amino acids: CASSPGQSKETQYF. The chain recombines TRBV28 with TRBJ2-5; TCRdb's D call of TRBD1 is untestable without DNA. The CDR3 runs to 14 residues. Germline CDR1 MDHEN, CDR2 SYDVKM.

The chain carries TRBV4-2 and TRBJ1-1; the D call from TCRdb, TRBD1, cannot be confirmed without DNA. Germline values: CDR1 LGHNA, CDR2 YNFKEQ. The length of the CDR3 is 12 residues. CDR3 protein: CASKGRGVEAFF.

This chain joins TRBV5-1 and TRBJ2-5; there is no DNA to check the TCRdb D call of TRBD1. CDR3 length equals 16 residues. CDR1 is SGHRS and CDR2 is YFSETQ in the germline V gene. The CDR3 reads CASNRSFPVNQETQYF.

The CDR3 spells CASSYRRTTTGELFF. This chain joins TRBV6-2 or TRBV6-3 and TRBJ2-2; the TRBD2 assignment by TCRdb is unverifiable without DNA. This CDR3 is 15 amino acids long. Per the germline V gene, CDR1 is MNHEY and CDR2 is SVGEGT.

This chain links TRBV6-1 with TRBJ1-5; TCRdb proposes TRBD1, but this gene call is untestable without DNA. Per the germline V gene, CDR1 is MNHNS and CDR2 is SASEGT. The CDR3 is 15 amino acids. The CDR3 loop is CASSEDGQARQPQHF.

The chain joins TRBV7-2 to TRBJ1-1; TCRdb's D gene call, TRBD1, goes unchecked for lack of DNA. Germline lookup yields CDR1 SGHTA and CDR2 FQGNSA. The CDR3 is 12 residues long. CDR3 sequence reads: CASSLRGSEAFF.

The chain uses TRBV7-2 and TRBJ1-2. This CDR3 region has 12 residues. Germline V gene sequence: CDR1 SGHTA, CDR2 FQGNSA. CDR3 in amino acids: CASSLQQSSYTF.

This chain connects TRBV18 to TRBJ2-7; as DNA is missing, the TRBD1 call by TCRdb cannot be tested. This CDR3 is 14 amino acids long. CDR1 KGHSH and CDR2 LQKENI come from the germline V gene. The CDR3 loop reads CASSPGTVVYEQYF.

The J gene is TRBJ1-4, the V gene TRBV12-3 or TRBV12-4; TCRdb names TRBD1, which stays unverified in the absence of DNA. The CDR3 loop spans 14 amino acids. This CDR3 reads CASRDRGINEKLFF.

J is TRBJ2-3 and V is TRBV9; TCRdb outputs TRBD2, but without DNA this stays unchecked. This CDR3 has 15 residues. Germline CDR1 SGDLS, CDR2 YYNGEE. The CDR3 region is CASSVEGAGGHTQYF.

V usage is TRBV10-3 and J usage is TRBJ1-1; TCRdb proposes TRBD1, but this gene call is untestable without DNA. This CDR3 is built from 15 residues. CDR1 and CDR2 from the germline V gene are ENHRY and SYGVKD. The CDR3 is CAIRSVQVANTEAFF.

The chain is built from TRBV7-3 and TRBJ2-1; TCRdb indicates TRBD1, and absent DNA this call remains unverified. The CDR3 extends over 15 amino acids. Per germline, CDR1 SGHTA and CDR2 FQGTGA. CDR3 amino acids: CASSSGPSSYNEQFF. The entire variable domain, with the rest obtained from reference TRBV7-3 and TRBJ2-1, is as follows: GAGVSQTPSNKVTEKGKYVELRCDPISGHTALYWYRQSLGQGPEFLIYFQGTGAADDSGLPNDRFFAVRPEGSVSTLKIQRTERGDSAVYLCASSSGPSSYNEQFFGPGTRLTVL.

The chain uses TRBV5-1 and TRBJ2-3; TCRdb's assignment of TRBD1 cannot be checked, as there is no DNA. Germline V CDR1 and CDR2: SGHRS, YFSETQ. This CDR3 has 20 residues. The CDR3 spells CASSSRGTGNAQVRPDTQYF.

The gene calls are TRBV3-1 and TRBJ1-2; TCRdb selects TRBD1, and the lack of DNA leaves this call unchecked. The CDR3 runs 19 residues. Looked up from germline, CDR1 is LGHDT and CDR2 is YNNKEL (reference sequence). CDR3 residues: CASSQPSPGQVLSRYGYTF.

The rearrangement links TRBV5-1 to TRBJ2-5. CDR1 and CDR2 from the germline V gene are SGHRS and YFSETQ. The CDR3 runs 11 residues. CDR3 loop: CASSLGSMFNF.

The rearrangement links TRBV7-2 to TRBJ1-2; without DNA, the TCRdb call of TRBD1 cannot be checked. Germline CDR1 and CDR2: SGHTA and FQGNSA. The CDR3 covers 13 residues. Here the CDR3 reads CASSPTRGPGYTF.

V is TRBV20-1 and J is TRBJ1-4. The CDR3 consists of 14 residues. The germline V gene encodes CDR1 DFQATT and CDR2 SNEGSKA (reference sequence). This CDR3 reads CSARAAMEREKLFF.

This CDR3 reads CASSERGGTDTQYF. The chain joins TRBV6-4 to TRBJ2-3; TCRdb proposes TRBD2, but this gene call is untestable without DNA. The CDR3 runs to 14 residues. CDR1 is MRHNA and CDR2 is SNTAGT in the germline V gene.